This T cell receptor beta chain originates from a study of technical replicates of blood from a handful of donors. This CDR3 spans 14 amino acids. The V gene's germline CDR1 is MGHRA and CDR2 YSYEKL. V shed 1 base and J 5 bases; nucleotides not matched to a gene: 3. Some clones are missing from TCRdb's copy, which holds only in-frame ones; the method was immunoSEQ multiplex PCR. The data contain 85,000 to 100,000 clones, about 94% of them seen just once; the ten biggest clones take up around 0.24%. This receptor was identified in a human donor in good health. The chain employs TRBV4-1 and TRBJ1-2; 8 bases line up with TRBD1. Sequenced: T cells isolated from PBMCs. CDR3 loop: CASSQADRGYGYTF. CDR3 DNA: TGCGCCAGCAGCCAAGCCGACAGGGGATATGGCTACACCTTC.